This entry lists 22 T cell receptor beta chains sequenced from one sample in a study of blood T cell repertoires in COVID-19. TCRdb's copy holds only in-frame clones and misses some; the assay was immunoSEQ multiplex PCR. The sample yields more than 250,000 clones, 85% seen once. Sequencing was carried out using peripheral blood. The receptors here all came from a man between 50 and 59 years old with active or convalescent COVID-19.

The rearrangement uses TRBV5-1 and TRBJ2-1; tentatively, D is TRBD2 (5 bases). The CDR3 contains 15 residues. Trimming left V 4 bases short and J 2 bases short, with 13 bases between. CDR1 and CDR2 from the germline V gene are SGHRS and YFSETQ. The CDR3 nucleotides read TGCGCCAGCAGCACCGCCTCGAGGGCCTACAATGAGCAGTTCTTC. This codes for CASSTASRAYNEQFF.

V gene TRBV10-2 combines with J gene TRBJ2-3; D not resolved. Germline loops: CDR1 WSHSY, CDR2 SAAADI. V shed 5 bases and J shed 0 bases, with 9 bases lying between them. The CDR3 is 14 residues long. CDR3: CASSLFPSTDTQYF. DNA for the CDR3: TGCGCCAGCAGTCTATTCCCTAGCACAGATACGCAGTATTTT.

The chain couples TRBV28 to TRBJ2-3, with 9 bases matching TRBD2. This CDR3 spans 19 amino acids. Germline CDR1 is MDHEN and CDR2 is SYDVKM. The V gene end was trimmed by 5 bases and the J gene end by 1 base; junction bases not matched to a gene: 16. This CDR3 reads CASSLTRAGGIGGTDTQYF. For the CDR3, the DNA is TGTGCCAGCAGTCTAACCCGAGCGGGAGGAATAGGGGGCACAGATACGCAGTATTTT.

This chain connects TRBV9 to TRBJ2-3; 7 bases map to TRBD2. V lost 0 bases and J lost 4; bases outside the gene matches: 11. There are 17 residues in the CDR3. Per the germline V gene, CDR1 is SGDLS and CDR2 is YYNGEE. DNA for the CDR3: TGTGCCAGCAGCGTAGGATTTTCAGCGGGAATGGCAGATACGCAGTATTTT. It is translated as CASSVGFSAGMADTQYF.

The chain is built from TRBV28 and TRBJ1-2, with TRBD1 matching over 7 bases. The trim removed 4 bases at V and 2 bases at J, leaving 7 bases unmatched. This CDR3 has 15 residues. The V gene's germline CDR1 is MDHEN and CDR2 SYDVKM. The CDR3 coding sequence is TGTGCCAGCAGTTCGCCCGCACAGGGGAACTATGGCTACACCTTC. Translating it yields CASSSPAQGNYGYTF.

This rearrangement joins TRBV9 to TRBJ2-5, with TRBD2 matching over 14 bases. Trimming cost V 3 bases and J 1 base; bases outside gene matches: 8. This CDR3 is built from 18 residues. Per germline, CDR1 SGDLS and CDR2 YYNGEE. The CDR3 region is CASSETGLAGESQETQYF. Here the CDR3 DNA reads TGTGCCAGCAGCGAAACGGGACTAGCGGGGGAGAGCCAAGAGACCCAGTACTTC.

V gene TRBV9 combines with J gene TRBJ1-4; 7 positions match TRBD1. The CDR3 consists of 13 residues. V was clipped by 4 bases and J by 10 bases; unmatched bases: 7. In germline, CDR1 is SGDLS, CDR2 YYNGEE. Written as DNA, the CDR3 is TGTGCCAGCAGCCCCCGGACAGGTGGAAAACTGTTTTTT. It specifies CASSPRTGGKLFF. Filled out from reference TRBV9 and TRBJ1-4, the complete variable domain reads DSGVTQTPKHLITATGQRVTLRCSPRSGDLSVYWYQQSLDQGLQFLIQYYNGEERAKGNILERFSAQQFPDLHSELNLSSLELGDSALYFCASSPRTGGKLFFGSGTQLSVL.

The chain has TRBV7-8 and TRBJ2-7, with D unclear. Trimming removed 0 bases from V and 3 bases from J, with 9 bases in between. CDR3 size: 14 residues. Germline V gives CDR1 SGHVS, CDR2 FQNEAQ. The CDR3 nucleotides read TGTGCCAGCAGCTTAGCCGTCTTCAGCTACGAGCAGTACTTC. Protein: CASSLAVFSYEQYF.

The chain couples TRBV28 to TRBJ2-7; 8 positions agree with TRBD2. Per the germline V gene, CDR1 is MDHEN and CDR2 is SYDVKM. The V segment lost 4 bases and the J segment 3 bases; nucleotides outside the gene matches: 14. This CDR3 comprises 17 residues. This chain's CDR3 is CASSSPRGAGGGYEQYF. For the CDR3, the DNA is TGTGCCAGCAGTTCGCCGAGGGGGGCGGGAGGAGGCTACGAGCAGTACTTC.

CDR3 nucleotides: TGTGCCAGCAGCTTGATGGCGGGTAATAACAATGAGCAGTTCTTC. It is translated as CASSLMAGNNNEQFF. This chain joins TRBV5-4 and TRBJ2-1; tentative D call: TRBD2 (5 bases). CDR1 and CDR2 from the germline V gene are SGHNT and YYREEE (reference sequence). V shed 1 base and J shed 5 bases, with 13 bases lying between them. The CDR3 extends over 15 amino acids.

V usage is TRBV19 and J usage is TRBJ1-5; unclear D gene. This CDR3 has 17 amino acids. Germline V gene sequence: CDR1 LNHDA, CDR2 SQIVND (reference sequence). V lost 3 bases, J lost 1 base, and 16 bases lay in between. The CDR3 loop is CASSMLGREASNQPQHF. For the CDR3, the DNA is TGTGCCAGTAGTATGTTAGGGAGGGAGGCAAGCAATCAGCCCCAGCATTTT.

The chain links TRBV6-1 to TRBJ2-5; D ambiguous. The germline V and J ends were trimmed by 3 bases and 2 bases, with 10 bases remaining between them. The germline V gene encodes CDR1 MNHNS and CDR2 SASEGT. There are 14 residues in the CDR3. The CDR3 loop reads CASSESRVQETQYF. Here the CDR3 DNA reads TGTGCCAGCAGTGAGAGCCGGGTACAAGAGACCCAGTACTTC.

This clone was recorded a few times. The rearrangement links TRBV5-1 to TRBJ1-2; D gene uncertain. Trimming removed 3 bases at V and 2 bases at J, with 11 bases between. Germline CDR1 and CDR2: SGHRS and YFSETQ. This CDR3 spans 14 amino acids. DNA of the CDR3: TGCGCCAGCAGCTGGGGAGCGACAAACTATGGCTACACCTTC. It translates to CASSWGATNYGYTF. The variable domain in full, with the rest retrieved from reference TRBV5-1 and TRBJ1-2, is KAGVTQTPRYLIKTRGQQVTLSCSPISGHRSVSWYQQTPGQGLQFLFEYFSETQRNKGNFPGRFSGRQFSNSRSEMNVSTLELGDSALYLCASSWGATNYGYTFGSGTRLTVV.

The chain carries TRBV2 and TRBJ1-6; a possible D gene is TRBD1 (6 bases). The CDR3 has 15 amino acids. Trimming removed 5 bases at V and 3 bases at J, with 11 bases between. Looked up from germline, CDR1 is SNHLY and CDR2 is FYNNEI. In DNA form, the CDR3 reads TGTGCCAGCAGTCGACAGGCCCTCTATAATTCACCCCTCCACTTT. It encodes CASSRQALYNSPLHF.

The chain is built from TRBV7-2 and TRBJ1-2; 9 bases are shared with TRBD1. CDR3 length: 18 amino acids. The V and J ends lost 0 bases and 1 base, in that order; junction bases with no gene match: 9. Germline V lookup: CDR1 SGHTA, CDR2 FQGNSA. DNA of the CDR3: TGTGCCAGCAGCTTAGCCCCACCGGGACAGGGTCTTAACTATGGCTACACCTTC. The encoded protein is CASSLAPPGQGLNYGYTF.

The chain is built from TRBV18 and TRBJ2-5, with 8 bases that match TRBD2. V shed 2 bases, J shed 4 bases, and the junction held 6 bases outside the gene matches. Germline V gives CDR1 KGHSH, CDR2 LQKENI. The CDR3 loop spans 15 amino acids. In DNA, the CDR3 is TGTGCCAGCTCACCATTTTTAGCGGGACGAGAGACCCAGTACTTC. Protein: CASSPFLAGRETQYF.

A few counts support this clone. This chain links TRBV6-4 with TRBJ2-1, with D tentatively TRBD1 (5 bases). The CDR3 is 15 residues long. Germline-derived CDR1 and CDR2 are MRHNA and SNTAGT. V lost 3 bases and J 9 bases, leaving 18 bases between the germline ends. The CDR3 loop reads CASSETVETGAEQFF. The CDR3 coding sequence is TGTGCCAGCAGTGAAACGGTTGAAACTGGGGCTGAGCAGTTCTTC.

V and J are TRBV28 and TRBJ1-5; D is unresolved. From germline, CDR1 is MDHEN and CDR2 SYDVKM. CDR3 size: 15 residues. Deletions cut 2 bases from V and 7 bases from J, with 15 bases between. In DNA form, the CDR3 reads TGTGCCAGCAGTTTAGGAGGCAGTCCCTCACAGCCCCAGCATTTT. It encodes CASSLGGSPSQPQHF.

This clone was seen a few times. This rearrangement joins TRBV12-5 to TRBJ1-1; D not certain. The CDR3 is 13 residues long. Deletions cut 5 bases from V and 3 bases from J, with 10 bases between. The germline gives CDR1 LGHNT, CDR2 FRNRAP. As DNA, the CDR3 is TGTGCTAGTGGTCGATACACCTACACTGAAGCTTTCTTT. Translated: CASGRYTYTEAFF.

CDR3 in amino acids: CASSRAGLAGDEQYF. The CDR3 DNA reads TGTGCCAGCAGCCGAGCCGGACTAGCGGGCGACGAGCAGTACTTC. V and J are TRBV6-6 and TRBJ2-7; 11 bases match TRBD2. Germline V gives CDR1 MNHNY, CDR2 SVGAGI (reference sequence). The CDR3 runs 15 residues. V lost 6 bases, J lost 5 bases, and 9 bases stayed unmatched.

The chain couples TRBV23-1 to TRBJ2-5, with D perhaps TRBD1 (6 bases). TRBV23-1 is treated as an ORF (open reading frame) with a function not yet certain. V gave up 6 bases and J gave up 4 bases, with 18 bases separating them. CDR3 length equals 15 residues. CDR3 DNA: TGCGCCAGCAGCGCCTGGGACACTCTGGGAGAGACCCAGTACTTC. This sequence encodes CASSAWDTLGETQYF.

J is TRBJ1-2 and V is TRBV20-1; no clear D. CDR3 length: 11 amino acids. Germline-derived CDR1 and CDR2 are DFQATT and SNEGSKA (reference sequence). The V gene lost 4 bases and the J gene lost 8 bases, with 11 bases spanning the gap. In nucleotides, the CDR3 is TGCAGTGCTATAGTCCCCAGGGGCTACACCTTC. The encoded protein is CSAIVPRGYTF.